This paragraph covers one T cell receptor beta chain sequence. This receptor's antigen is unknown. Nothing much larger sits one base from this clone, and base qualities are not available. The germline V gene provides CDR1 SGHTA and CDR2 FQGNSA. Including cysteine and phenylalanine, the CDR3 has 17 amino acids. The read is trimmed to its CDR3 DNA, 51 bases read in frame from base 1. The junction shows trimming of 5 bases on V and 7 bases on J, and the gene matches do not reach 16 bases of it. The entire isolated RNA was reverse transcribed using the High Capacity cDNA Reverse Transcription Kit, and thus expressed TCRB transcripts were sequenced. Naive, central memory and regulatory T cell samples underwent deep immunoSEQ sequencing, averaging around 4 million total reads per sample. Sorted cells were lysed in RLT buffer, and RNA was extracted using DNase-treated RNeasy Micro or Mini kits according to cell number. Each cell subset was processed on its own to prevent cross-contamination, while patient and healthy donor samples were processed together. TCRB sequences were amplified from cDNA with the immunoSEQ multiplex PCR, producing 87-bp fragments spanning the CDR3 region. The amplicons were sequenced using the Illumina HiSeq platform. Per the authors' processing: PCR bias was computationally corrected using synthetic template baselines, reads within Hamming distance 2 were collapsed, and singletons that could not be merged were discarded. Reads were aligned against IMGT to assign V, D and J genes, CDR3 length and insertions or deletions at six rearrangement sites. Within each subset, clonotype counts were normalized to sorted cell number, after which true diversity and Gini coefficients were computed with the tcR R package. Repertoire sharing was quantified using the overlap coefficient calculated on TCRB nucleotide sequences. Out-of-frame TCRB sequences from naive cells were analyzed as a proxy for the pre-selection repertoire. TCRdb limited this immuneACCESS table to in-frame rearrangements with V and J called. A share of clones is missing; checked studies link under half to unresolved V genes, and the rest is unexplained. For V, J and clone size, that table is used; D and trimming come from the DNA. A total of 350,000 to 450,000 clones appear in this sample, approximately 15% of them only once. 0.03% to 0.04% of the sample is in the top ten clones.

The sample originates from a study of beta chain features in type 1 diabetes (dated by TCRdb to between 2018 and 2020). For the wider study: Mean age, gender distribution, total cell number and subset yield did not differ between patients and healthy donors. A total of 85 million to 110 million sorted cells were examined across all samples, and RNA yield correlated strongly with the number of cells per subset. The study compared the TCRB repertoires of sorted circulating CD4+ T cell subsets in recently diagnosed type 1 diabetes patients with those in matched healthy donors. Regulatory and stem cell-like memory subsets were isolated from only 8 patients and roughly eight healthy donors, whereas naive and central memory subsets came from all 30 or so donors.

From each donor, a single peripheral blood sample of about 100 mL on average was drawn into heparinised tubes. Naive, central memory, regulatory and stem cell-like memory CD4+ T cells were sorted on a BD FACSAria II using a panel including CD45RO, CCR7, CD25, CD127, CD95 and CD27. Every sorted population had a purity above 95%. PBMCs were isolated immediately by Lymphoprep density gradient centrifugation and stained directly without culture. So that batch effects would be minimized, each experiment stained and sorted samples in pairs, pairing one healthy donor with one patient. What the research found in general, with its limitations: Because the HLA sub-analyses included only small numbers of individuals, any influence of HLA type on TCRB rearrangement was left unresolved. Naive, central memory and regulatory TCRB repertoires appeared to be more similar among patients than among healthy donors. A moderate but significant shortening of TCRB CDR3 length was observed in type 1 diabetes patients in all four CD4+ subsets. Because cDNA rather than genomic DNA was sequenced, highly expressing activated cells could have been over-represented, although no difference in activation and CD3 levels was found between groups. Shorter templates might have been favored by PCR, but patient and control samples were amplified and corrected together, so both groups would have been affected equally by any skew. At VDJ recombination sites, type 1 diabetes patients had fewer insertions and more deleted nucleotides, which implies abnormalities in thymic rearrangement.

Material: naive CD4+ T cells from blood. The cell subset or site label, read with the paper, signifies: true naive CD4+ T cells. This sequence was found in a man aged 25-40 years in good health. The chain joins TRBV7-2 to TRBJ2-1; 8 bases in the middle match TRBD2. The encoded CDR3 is CASSQSLLAGGLNEQFF. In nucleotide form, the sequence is TGTGCCAGCAGCCAAAGCCTCCTCGCGGGGGGACTAAATGAGCAGTTCTTC. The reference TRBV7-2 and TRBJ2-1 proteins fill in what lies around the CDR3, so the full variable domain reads GAGVSQSPSNKVTEKGKDVELRCDPISGHTALYWYRQSLGQGLEFLIYFQGNSAPDKSGLPSDRFSAERTGGSVSTLTIQRTQQEDSAVYLCASSQSLLAGGLNEQFFGPGTRLTVL.